Listed below are T cell receptor beta chains from one sample, sequenced in a study of shared clonotypes between healthy human individuals. Assay: immunoSEQ multiplex PCR; the TCRdb copy retains only in-frame clones and omits some. The sample comprises 650,000 to 800,000 clones, over 60% of which are singletons, and about 1.8% rests with the top ten. The source material was memory CD4+ T cells sorted from blood. The receptors here all came from a woman in her 30s in good health. Each CDR3 is given with its conserved first and last residue. The D gene is left open where the match is weak. Not all rows give a size; the values are once, few, many and, for expanded clones, a class.

cdr3_nt: TGTGCCAGCAGCTTTCGTGGGACTGGGGATACAGATACGCAGTATTTT
cdr3_aa: CASSFRGTGDTDTQYF
j_call: TRBJ2-3
clone_size: .
d_call: .
v_call: TRBV5-4

cdr3_nt: TGCGCCAGCAGCCAATTCCAGGGCACAGATACGCAGTATTTT
cdr3_aa: CASSQFQGTDTQYF
j_call: TRBJ2-3
clone_size: many
d_call: .
v_call: TRBV5-1

cdr3_nt: TGTGCCAGCAGTCCCCGTCGGGACACTCCAGATACGCAGTATTTT
cdr3_aa: CASSPRRDTPDTQYF
j_call: TRBJ2-3
clone_size: few
d_call: .
v_call: TRBV7-8

cdr3_nt: TGTGCCAGCGCGGGGGCGGGAGACGAGCAGTACTTC
cdr3_aa: CASAGAGDEQYF
j_call: TRBJ2-7
clone_size: .
d_call: .
v_call: TRBV18

cdr3_nt: TGTGCCAGCAGCGCGGCGGCTATCGGAGAGACCCAGTACTTC
cdr3_aa: CASSAAAIGETQYF
j_call: TRBJ2-5
clone_size: once
d_call: .
v_call: TRBV2

cdr3_nt: TGTGCCAGCAGATTATCAAACAGGGGGCAGTGGGACACTGAAGCTTTCTTT
cdr3_aa: CASRLSNRGQWDTEAFF
j_call: TRBJ1-1
clone_size: .
d_call: TRBD1
v_call: TRBV4-2

cdr3_nt: TGTGCCAGCAGTGTTAGGCAGGCGGGGGTCGGGGAGCTGTTTTTT
cdr3_aa: CASSVRQAGVGELFF
j_call: TRBJ2-2
clone_size: .
d_call: TRBD2
v_call: TRBV2

cdr3_nt: TGTGCCAGCAGTCGGACCGGGACAGCTAACTATGGCTACACCTTC
cdr3_aa: CASSRTGTANYGYTF
j_call: TRBJ1-2
clone_size: .
d_call: TRBD1
v_call: TRBV28

cdr3_nt: TGCGCCAGCAAGGGGGACGGAGCTTTGCATGCTTTCTTT
cdr3_aa: CASKGDGALHAFF
j_call: TRBJ1-1
clone_size: .
d_call: .
v_call: TRBV5-1

cdr3_nt: TGCAGCGTTGGTAGCGCTAACATTCAGTACTTC
cdr3_aa: CSVGSANIQYF
j_call: TRBJ2-4
clone_size: .
d_call: .
v_call: TRBV29-1

cdr3_nt: TGCGCCAGCAGCCAAGATCTCCTAGCGGGGTTATACAATGAGCAGTTCTTC
cdr3_aa: CASSQDLLAGLYNEQFF
j_call: TRBJ2-1
clone_size: .
d_call: TRBD2
v_call: TRBV4-1

cdr3_nt: TGTGCCAGCATTTTTAGCGGGAGGAGGACAGATACGCAGTATTTT
cdr3_aa: CASIFSGRRTDTQYF
j_call: TRBJ2-3
clone_size: .
d_call: TRBD2
v_call: TRBV28

cdr3_nt: TGTGCCAGCAGTGACGGACATAGCAATCAGCCCCAGCATTTT
cdr3_aa: CASSDGHSNQPQHF
j_call: TRBJ1-5
clone_size: few
d_call: .
v_call: TRBV6-1

cdr3_nt: TGTGCCAGCAGCCAAGAAGGTCGGAGGAACACTGAAGCTTTCTTT
cdr3_aa: CASSQEGRRNTEAFF
j_call: TRBJ1-1
clone_size: .
d_call: .
v_call: TRBV4-2